The present entry profiles one TCR beta chain with its context. Its antigen is currently unknown. The data were obtained in a study of cytomegalovirus exposure and HLA in healthy donors. General study results and limits: Reports credit the classifier with highly specific, highly sensitive diagnosis of cytomegalovirus status. Most TCR sequences showed up rarely, but some public TCRs showed up in many donors. Researchers had no immune exposure information except CMV serostatus available.

Germline V gene sequence: CDR1 GTSNPN, CDR2 SVGIG (reference sequence). The CDR3 contains 12 residues. The V and J ends lost 3 bases and 2 bases respectively, with 8 bases between them. It was with 60 Vbeta and 13 Jbeta primers that the PCR ran. Produced via immunoSEQ multiplex PCR; TCRdb's table is partial and in-frame only. The sample records about 200,000 clones, more than 75% being singletons. The chain uses TRBV30 and TRBJ2-7, with D hard to call. The source of this sequence is a middle-aged woman in good health and CMV-seronegative. Sequencing was done on a sample of PBMCs. The CDR3 region is CAWSEAPYEQYF. In nucleotides, the CDR3 is TGTGCCTGGAGCGAAGCGCCCTACGAGCAGTACTTC.